These T cell receptor beta chains were read from a single sample in a study of blood T cell repertoires in COVID-19. The assay was immunoSEQ multiplex PCR, and TCRdb's table has in-frame clones only and misses some. The table includes 300,000 to 400,000 clones, more than 70% detected once. Sequencing was carried out using peripheral blood. These TCRs come from a woman aged 60-75 years with COVID-19, enrolled during active disease. CDR3s include the opening cysteine and the closing phenylalanine or tryptophan. The order of the fields is J gene, V gene, D gene, clone size, CDR3 DNA, CDR3 protein. D genes are given only for firm matches. Size values are once, few and many counts, or a class for expanded clones, and some rows have none.

>TRBJ2-1|TRBV19|TRBD2|NA
TGTGCCAGTAGTATGGTAGCGGGGGTGCGTGAGCAGTTCTTC
CASSMVAGVREQFF
>TRBJ2-7|TRBV30|NA|NA
TGTGCCTGGAGCCCCCGGGGGGCCGAGCAGTACTTC
CAWSPRGAEQYF
>TRBJ1-1|TRBV2|NA|once
TGTGCCAGCAGGCGCGGGGGAGGGAACACTGAAGCTTTCTTT
CASRRGGGNTEAFF
>TRBJ2-5|TRBV5-1|TRBD1|NA
TGCGCCAGCAGCTTGGTCGGGACAGGGCTAGGGGAGACCCAGTACTTC
CASSLVGTGLGETQYF
>TRBJ2-7|TRBV5-5|NA|NA
TGTGCCAGCAGTTCCGTTTGGGACACCTCCTACGAGCAGTACTTC
CASSSVWDTSYEQYF
>TRBJ2-7|TRBV10-3|TRBD2|NA
TGTGCCATCAGTGAGCCTAGCGGGGTCTCCTACGAGCAGTACTTC
CAISEPSGVSYEQYF
>TRBJ1-1|TRBV5-1|NA|NA
TGCGCCAGCAGCTCGGACACTCTGAACACTGAAGCTTTCTTT
CASSSDTLNTEAFF
>TRBJ2-7|TRBV3-1/TRBV3-2|NA|NA
TGTGCCAGCAGCCAAGGGCTGGCAACCGAGCAGTACTTC
CASSQGLATEQYF
>TRBJ1-1|TRBV2|NA|NA
TGTGCCAGCAGTGTGGCGGGGGCTCTTAACACTGAAGCTTTCTTT
CASSVAGALNTEAFF
>TRBJ1-2|TRBV28|TRBD1|once
TGTGCCAGCAGTTTAACCAGGGGGGTCTATGGCTACACCTTC
CASSLTRGVYGYTF
>TRBJ2-5|TRBV6-2/TRBV6-3|TRBD2|NA
TGTGCCAGCAGCTTAACATGGCTAGCGGGGCGGGAGACCCAGTACTTC
CASSLTWLAGRETQYF
>TRBJ1-6|TRBV23-1|NA|NA
TGCGCCAGCAGTCAATACGACAGCCTAGGCTCACCCCTCCACTTT
CASSQYDSLGSPLHF
>TRBJ2-3|TRBV12-5|NA|NA
TGTGCTAGTAGGGTTTGGGGGGCAGATACGCAGTATTTT
CASRVWGADTQYF
>TRBJ2-3|TRBV11-3|TRBD1|NA
TGTGCCAGCAGCTGGACAGGTTTGTCAGATACGCAGTATTTT
CASSWTGLSDTQYF
>TRBJ1-1|TRBV18|NA|NA
TGTGCCAGCTCACTCTCCCCAGAGAACACTGAAGCTTTCTTT
CASSLSPENTEAFF
>TRBJ2-1|TRBV5-1|TRBD2|NA
TGCGCCAGCAGCTTTACAGCGGGGGGGCCATCTGAGCAGTTCTTC
CASSFTAGGPSEQFF
>TRBJ1-6|TRBV7-3|TRBD1|NA
TGTGCCAGCAGCTTAAGACAGGGAAATTCACCCCTCCACTTT
CASSLRQGNSPLHF
>TRBJ1-4|TRBV19|TRBD1|NA
TGTGCCAGTAGTGCAGGGGGAGGAACTAATGAAAAACTGTTTTTT
CASSAGGGTNEKLFF
>TRBJ1-5|TRBV7-6|TRBD1|NA
TGTGCCAGCAGCTTAGGGACAGGGCGCGGTCAGCCCCAGCATTTT
CASSLGTGRGQPQHF
>TRBJ1-1|TRBV5-4|TRBD1|NA
TGTGCCAGCAGCTTTAACAGGGGGCATGCTGAAGCTTTCTTT
CASSFNRGHAEAFF
>TRBJ2-1|TRBV9|TRBD1|NA
TGTGCCAGCAGCCTAAGGGACAGGGGGCGCTCCTACAATGAGCAGTTCTTC
CASSLRDRGRSYNEQFF
>TRBJ2-7|TRBV6-1|NA|few
TGTGCCAGCAGTGAAGCCTCCGGGACACTCTACGAGCAGTACTTC
CASSEASGTLYEQYF
>TRBJ2-2|TRBV7-2|TRBD1|NA
TGTGCCAGCATCGCAGGGGGCTGGAGCGGGGAGCTGTTTTTT
CASIAGGWSGELFF
>TRBJ1-2|TRBV19|NA|NA
TGTGCCAGTAGTGTGGGCAGTTACCAACATAACTATGGCTACACCTTC
CASSVGSYQHNYGYTF
>TRBJ2-3|TRBV6-5|NA|NA
TGTGCCAGCAGTTCGGCGGACAGAAATTGGGGAGATACGCAGTATTTT
CASSSADRNWGDTQYF
>TRBJ1-3|TRBV27|NA|NA
TGTGCCAGCAGTTTTGAACTCGACAGGAGCTCTGGAAACACCATATATTTT
CASSFELDRSSGNTIYF
>TRBJ1-2|TRBV5-1|NA|NA
TGCGCCAGCAGCTTGGGATCAGGACTCTATGGCTACACCTTC
CASSLGSGLYGYTF
>TRBJ1-1|TRBV20-1|NA|NA
TGCAGTGCTAGAGTTCATGAAGCTTTCTTT
CSARVHEAFF
>TRBJ1-1|TRBV7-9|TRBD1|NA
TGTGCCAGCAGCCGAGATCCGGGACAGGGGAACACTGAAGCTTTCTTT
CASSRDPGQGNTEAFF
>TRBJ1-1|TRBV4-1|NA|NA
TGCGCCAGCAGCCTACAACAGAGTAACACTGAAGCTTTCTTT
CASSLQQSNTEAFF
>TRBJ2-7|TRBV3-1/TRBV3-2|TRBD2|NA
TGTGCCAGCAGCCAAGATTTCCAGGGCGGGAGCGAGCAGTACTTC
CASSQDFQGGSEQYF
>TRBJ1-2|TRBV9|NA|NA
TGTGCCAGCAGCGTAGTCGGTGTGGGGCTCTCTGGCTACACCTTC
CASSVVGVGLSGYTF
>TRBJ2-2|TRBV30|NA|NA
TGTGCCTGGAACCGGGACTTTGGCACCGGGGAGCTGTTTTTT
CAWNRDFGTGELFF
>TRBJ1-1|TRBV6-2/TRBV6-3|TRBD1|NA
TGTGCCAGCAGTCCAATTACAGGGGGCGGAGCTGAAGCTTTCTTT
CASSPITGGGAEAFF
>TRBJ1-6|TRBV5-1|NA|NA
TGCGCCAGCACAGTTTCTCCAGGACAAGCATATTCACCCCTCCACTTT
CASTVSPGQAYSPLHF
>TRBJ1-2|TRBV10-2|TRBD1|few
TGCGCCAGCAGTGAGGGGACAGGGTATGGCTACACCTTC
CASSEGTGYGYTF
>TRBJ2-5|TRBV5-1|TRBD2|NA
TGCGCCAGCAGCTTAGCGGGGTTAGAGACCCAGTACTTC
CASSLAGLETQYF
>TRBJ2-3|TRBV7-2|NA|once
TGTGCCAGCAGCTTAACCCGACAGTCCACAGATACGCAGTATTTT
CASSLTRQSTDTQYF
>TRBJ2-3|TRBV10-3|NA|NA
TGTGCCATCAGTGAGTCAGGAGGGCAGTTCAGCACAGATACGCAGTATTTT
CAISESGGQFSTDTQYF
>TRBJ2-3|TRBV19|NA|NA
TGTGCCAGTAGTATAGGGCCTAGCACAGATACGCAGTATTTT
CASSIGPSTDTQYF
>TRBJ1-3|TRBV5-1|NA|once
TGCGCCAGCAGCTTGGTTCCAGATAACTCTGGAAACACCATATATTTT
CASSLVPDNSGNTIYF
>TRBJ1-6|TRBV7-6|NA|NA
TGTGCCAGCAGCCCGGAGGACAGCTATAATTCACCCCTCCACTTT
CASSPEDSYNSPLHF
>TRBJ1-1|TRBV28|NA|NA
TGTGCCAGCAGTTCCAGGGGCATAAGTGTAAACACTGAAGCTTTCTTT
CASSSRGISVNTEAFF
>TRBJ1-2|TRBV29-1|NA|NA
TGCAGCGTTGAAAATACGGGTACGGGCTATGGCTACACCTTC
CSVENTGTGYGYTF
>TRBJ2-7|TRBV27|NA|NA
TGTGCCAGCACGCGGGGGCGTAGCTACGAGCAGTACTTC
CASTRGRSYEQYF
>TRBJ1-1|TRBV2|TRBD1|few
TGTGCCAGTAGGGGACAGGTCCCTCAAGCTTTCTTT
CASRGQVPQAFF
>TRBJ1-1|TRBV13|TRBD1|NA
TGTGCCAGCAGCCCCGGACAGGGGGCAACAGTTGAAGCTTTCTTT
CASSPGQGATVEAFF
>TRBJ1-1|TRBV10-3|TRBD1|NA
TGTGCCATCAGGGACAGGGGTGACACTGAAGCTTTCTTT
CAIRDRGDTEAFF
>TRBJ2-1|TRBV7-8|TRBD1|NA
TGTGCCAGCAGCTTAGAGCCGGGACAGGGTTTCAATGAGCAGTTCTTC
CASSLEPGQGFNEQFF
>TRBJ1-2|TRBV10-3|TRBD1|NA
TGTGCCATCAGTGAGGCAACAGGGGAAATACATGGCTACACCTTC
CAISEATGEIHGYTF
>TRBJ1-6|TRBV18|TRBD1|few
TGTGCCAGCTCACCTAGGACAGGGCAATGGAATTCACCCCTCCACTTT
CASSPRTGQWNSPLHF
>TRBJ2-6|TRBV4-2|NA|NA
TGTGCCAGCAGCCCTCTTAACACTGCCCAGACAGGCCGCTCTGGGGCCAACGTCCTGACTTTC
CASSPLNTAQTGRSGANVLTF
>TRBJ1-1|TRBV6-2/TRBV6-3|TRBD1|NA
TGTGCCAGCAGTAGACAGGGACCGAACACTGAAGCTTTCTTT
CASSRQGPNTEAFF
>TRBJ1-1|TRBV14|NA|once
TGTGCCAGCAGCCAAGATGTTGGGGCCACTGAAGCTTTCTTT
CASSQDVGATEAFF